This T cell receptor (beta chain) appears in the sequencing data of a study of blood T cells in healthy people across ages. In this sample, this clonotype turned up a few times. This CDR3 contains 15 residues. The V gene's germline CDR1 is SGHTA and CDR2 FQGNSA. With 1 base removed from V and 5 bases from J, the gap between germline ends came to 14 bases. The use of a sample-barcoded 5' primer and a J-beta primer mix characterized a second PCR of roughly 6 to 11 cycles. A 12-random-nucleotide template-switch adaptor tagged each cDNA molecule. From the 5' RACE reads, TCRdb called clonotypes with MiXCR, one entry per CDR3 protein. This table has fewer than 800,000 distinct CDR3 sequences, 20% to 30% appearing once. These data also featured in a second study, about T cells of mothers and their children.

V is TRBV7-2 and J is TRBJ2-5, with a tentative D call TRBD2 (6 bases). What was sequenced was blood. The receptor was derived from a boy aged 5-17 years in good health. As DNA, the CDR3 is TGTGCCAGCAGCTTAGTCGTCCCCGGGGGTGAGACCCAGTACTTC. This codes for CASSLVVPGGETQYF. Looking up the rest from reference TRBV7-2 and TRBJ2-5 gives the full variable domain: GAGVSQSPSNKVTEKGKDVELRCDPISGHTALYWYRQSLGQGLEFLIYFQGNSAPDKSGLPSDRFSAERTGGSVSTLTIQRTQQEDSAVYLCASSLVVPGGETQYFGPGTRLLVL.